The 11 T cell receptor beta chains in this list originate from one sample, sequenced in a study of blood T cells in healthy people across ages. A second roughly 7 to 12 cycle PCR used barcoded and J-beta primers. From the 5' RACE reads, TCRdb called clonotypes with MiXCR, one entry per CDR3 protein. The sample lists more than 500,000 distinct CDR3 sequences, 27% occurring once. The sequenced sample consisted of blood. Every receptor here comes from a woman between 65 and 79 years old in good health.

This clonotype has a handful of counts. The rearrangement uses TRBV9 and TRBJ2-5; D not resolved. The length of the CDR3 is 16 residues. Germline assignment: CDR1 SGDLS and CDR2 YYNGEE. V gave up 2 bases and J gave up 2 bases, with 16 bases separating them. In DNA, the CDR3 is TGTGCCAGCAGCGTCGGTGGCGCGAACCTGCAAGAGACCCAGTACTTC. Its protein is CASSVGGANLQETQYF. The whole variable domain, filled in from reference TRBV9 and TRBJ2-5, reads DSGVTQTPKHLITATGQRVTLRCSPRSGDLSVYWYQQSLDQGLQFLIQYYNGEERAKGNILERFSAQQFPDLHSELNLSSLELGDSALYFCASSVGGANLQETQYFGPGTRLLVL.

The chain uses TRBV28 and TRBJ1-4; tentative D call: TRBD1 (5 bases). From germline, CDR1 is MDHEN and CDR2 SYDVKM. The V end was cut by 7 bases, the J end by 3 bases, with 18 bases between. There are 16 residues in the CDR3. The DNA for the CDR3 is TGTGCCAGCAAAAGGGGCCGGGCGCAGGCTAATGAAAAACTGTTTTTT. Protein: CASKRGRAQANEKLFF.

The rearrangement links TRBV20-1 to TRBJ2-1; D is undetermined. Trimming removed 0 bases at V and 0 bases at J, with 12 bases between. Germline V lookup: CDR1 DFQATT, CDR2 SNEGSKA (reference sequence). This CDR3 region has 16 residues. CDR3 coding DNA: TGCAGTGCTAGAGATTTTGCCCTCAGCTCCTACAATGAGCAGTTCTTC. Amino acids: CSARDFALSSYNEQFF.

V usage is TRBV6-5 and J usage is TRBJ1-2; TRBD1 might be the D (5 bases). The CDR3 loop spans 12 amino acids. Germline CDR1 and CDR2: MNHEY and SVGAGI. The V gene lost 2 bases and the J gene lost 7 bases, with 8 bases spanning the gap. Written as DNA, the CDR3 is TGTGCCAGCAGTTACGGGGGTTCTGGCTACACCTTC. Amino acids: CASSYGGSGYTF.

This clonotype was recorded once. The chain uses TRBV7-2 and TRBJ2-7, with TRBD2 matching 8 bases. The CDR3 has 15 residues. Per the germline V gene, CDR1 is SGHTA and CDR2 is FQGNSA. J lost 4 bases, V lost 5 bases, and 10 bases had no gene match. CDR3 protein: CASSLTSGGGYEQYF. CDR3 in DNA: TGTGCCAGCAGCCTCACTAGCGGTGGAGGGTACGAGCAGTACTTC.

This clonotype has just a few counts. The chain links TRBV29-1 to TRBJ2-5; no firm D call. V was pared by 3 bases and J by 5 bases, with 4 bases between. CDR1 and CDR2 (germline): SQVTM, ANQGSEA. There are 10 residues in the CDR3. The CDR3 nucleotides read TGCAGCGTTGAGGATGAGACCCAGTACTTC. Translating gives CSVEDETQYF.

The table lists this clonotype with a few counts. The chain recombines TRBV20-1 with TRBJ1-2; D remains unclear. V gave up 1 base and J gave up 1 base, with 16 bases separating them. The CDR3 loop spans 16 amino acids. The germline gives CDR1 DFQATT, CDR2 SNEGSKA (reference sequence). The CDR3 sequence: CSARGGDGFGNYGYTF. The CDR3 DNA follows: TGCAGTGCTAGAGGGGGAGATGGGTTCGGTAACTATGGCTACACCTTC.

This clonotype has more than one count but fewer than ten. CDR3 sequence reads: CSAVLAGGTDTQYF. The CDR3, as DNA: TGCAGTGCCGTACTAGCGGGGGGCACAGATACGCAGTATTTT. The chain combines TRBV20-1 with TRBJ2-3; 11 bases map to TRBD2. The length of the CDR3 is 14 residues. CDR1 and CDR2 from the germline V gene are DFQATT and SNEGSKA (reference sequence). V trimming: 6 bases; J trimming: 1 base; junction bases outside the gene matches: 3.

The table lists this clonotype with a few counts. This chain joins TRBV5-5 and TRBJ1-3; D gene ambiguous. V shed 5 bases and J shed 2 bases, with 11 bases lying between them. This CDR3 is built from 14 residues. Looked up from germline, CDR1 is SGHKS and CDR2 is YYEKEE (reference sequence). DNA of the CDR3: TGTGCCAGCAGGATGCGTGTTACTGGAAACACCATATATTTT. This sequence encodes CASRMRVTGNTIYF.

This clonotype was picked up a small number of times. The V and J genes are TRBV21-1 and TRBJ2-3; the table's TRBD2 call for D was not verified on the DNA. TRBV21-1 is assigned pseudogene status. This CDR3 contains 18 residues. The CDR3 coding sequence is TGTGCCAGCAGCAAAGCGCTTTGCAGTCTAGCGGAAACAGATACGCAGTATTTT. This sequence encodes CASSKALCSLAETDTQYF.

The chain employs TRBV2 and TRBJ2-1; 10 positions agree with TRBD2. Germline assignment: CDR1 SNHLY and CDR2 FYNNEI. There are 16 residues in the CDR3. V was pared by 2 bases and J by 10 bases, with 11 bases of the junction left unmatched. The CDR3 here is CASSENPAGGLEEQFF. The CDR3 DNA reads as TGTGCCAGCAGTGAAAATCCAGCGGGGGGGCTTGAGGAGCAGTTCTTC.